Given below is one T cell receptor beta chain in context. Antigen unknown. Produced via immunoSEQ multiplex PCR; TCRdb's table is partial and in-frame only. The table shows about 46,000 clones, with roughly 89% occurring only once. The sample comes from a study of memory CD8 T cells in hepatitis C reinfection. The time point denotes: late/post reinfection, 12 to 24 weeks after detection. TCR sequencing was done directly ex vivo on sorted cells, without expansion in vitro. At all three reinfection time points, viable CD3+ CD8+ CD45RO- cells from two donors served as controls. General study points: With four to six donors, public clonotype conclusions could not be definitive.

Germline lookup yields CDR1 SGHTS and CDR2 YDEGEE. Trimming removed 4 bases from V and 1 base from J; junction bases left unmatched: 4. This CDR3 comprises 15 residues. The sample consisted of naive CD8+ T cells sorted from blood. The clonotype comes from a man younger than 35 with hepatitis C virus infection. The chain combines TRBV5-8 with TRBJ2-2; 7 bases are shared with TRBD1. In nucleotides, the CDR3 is TGTGCCAGCAGCCCGACAGGGTGGAACACCGGGGAGCTGTTTTTT. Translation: CASSPTGWNTGELFF.